These 5 T cell receptor beta chains were sequenced from one sample in a study of immune evolution from preneoplasia to lung adenocarcinoma. Generated by immunoSEQ multiplex PCR, the TCRdb table keeps only in-frame clones and is missing some. Altogether about 10,000 clones are present, around 75% being singletons, with the ten largest covering 25% to 35%. The sequenced sample consisted of FFPE normal lung tissue adjacent to the tumor. All receptors derive from a person aged 60 to 70 with lung adenocarcinoma. Some clones in this sample may be carry-over from other donors' samples.

DNA for the CDR3: TGTGCCAGCAGTTTTCGTGGACAGCAGGAACTGTTTTTT. Its translation: CASSFRGQQELFF. This chain links TRBV6-6 with TRBJ1-4, with D perhaps TRBD1 (6 bases). V lost 4 bases and J 12 bases, leaving 15 bases between the germline ends. CDR3 length: 13 amino acids. The germline gives CDR1 MNHNY, CDR2 SVGAGI (reference sequence).

The genes are TRBV6-5 and TRBJ2-5; D is ambiguous. Trimming cost V 0 bases and J 2 bases, with 4 bases left between them. Per germline, CDR1 MNHEY and CDR2 SVGAGI. The CDR3 has 13 amino acids. In nucleotides, the CDR3 is TGTGCCAGCAGTTACTCGATACAAGAGACCCAGTACTTC. Protein sequence: CASSYSIQETQYF.

The V gene is TRBV5-6, the J gene TRBJ2-7; unclear D gene. Germline CDR1 SGHDT, CDR2 YYEEEE. The CDR3 covers 12 residues. The ends were cut back, 2 bases at V and 0 bases at J, with 3 bases in the middle. The CDR3 bases are TGTGCCAGCAGCTTTAGCTCCTACGAGCAGTACTTC. It is translated as CASSFSSYEQYF.

This clone turned up a few times. Other DNA sequences within the sample encode an identical CDR3. The chain is built from TRBV6-5 and TRBJ2-5; tentatively, D is TRBD1 (6 bases). The V and J ends lost 5 bases and 2 bases respectively, with 15 bases between them. The CDR3 sequence is 15 residues long. Germline lookup yields CDR1 MNHEY and CDR2 SVGAGI. This CDR3 is CASSHQGQGQETQYF. As DNA, the CDR3 is TGTGCCAGCAGTCACCAGGGGCAGGGGCAAGAGACCCAGTACTTC.

This chain uses TRBV13 with TRBJ2-1; tentative D call: TRBD2 (5 bases). This CDR3 contains 15 residues. The germline V and J ends were trimmed by 4 bases and 9 bases, with 19 bases remaining between them. Germline CDR1 PRHDT, CDR2 FYEKMQ (reference sequence). The CDR3 DNA follows: TGTGCCAGCAGCTCCCGTCCCGGACTTTCGGGTGAGCAGTTCTTC. Amino acid sequence: CASSSRPGLSGEQFF. The full variable domain, its missing parts supplied by reference TRBV13 and TRBJ2-1, is AAGVIQSPRHLIKEKRETATLKCYPIPRHDTVYWYQQGPGQDPQFLISFYEKMQSDKGSIPDRFSAQQFSDYHSELNMSSLELGDSALYFCASSSRPGLSGEQFFGPGTRLTVL.